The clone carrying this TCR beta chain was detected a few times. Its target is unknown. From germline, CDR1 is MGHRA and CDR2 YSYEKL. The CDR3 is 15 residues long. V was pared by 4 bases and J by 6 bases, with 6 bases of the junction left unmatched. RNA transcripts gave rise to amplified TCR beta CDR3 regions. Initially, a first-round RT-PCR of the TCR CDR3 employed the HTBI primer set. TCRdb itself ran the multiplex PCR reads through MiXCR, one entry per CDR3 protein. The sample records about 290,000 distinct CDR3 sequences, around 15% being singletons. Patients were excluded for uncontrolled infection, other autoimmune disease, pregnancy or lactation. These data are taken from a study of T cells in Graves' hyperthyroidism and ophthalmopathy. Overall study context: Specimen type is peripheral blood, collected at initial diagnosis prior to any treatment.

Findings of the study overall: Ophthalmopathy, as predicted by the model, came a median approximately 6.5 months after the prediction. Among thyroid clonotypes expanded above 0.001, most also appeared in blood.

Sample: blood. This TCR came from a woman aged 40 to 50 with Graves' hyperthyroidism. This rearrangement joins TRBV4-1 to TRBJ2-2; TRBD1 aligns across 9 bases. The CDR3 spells CASSLGQGLAGELFF. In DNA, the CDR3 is TGCGCCAGCAGCCTGGGACAGGGACTTGCCGGGGAGCTGTTTTTT.